The rows below give T cell receptor beta chains drawn from one sample of a study of chemoradiotherapy in HPV16-positive cancers. This table comes from immunoSEQ multiplex PCR, and its TCRdb copy is limited to in-frame clones, with some not included. The sample lists about 27,000 clones, over 85% occurring once. The material was blood, obtained from a patient who underwent chemoradiotherapy. These receptors came from a human donor with HPV-associated anogenital cancer. CDR3s include the opening cysteine and the closing phenylalanine or tryptophan. Fields, in order: V gene, J gene, clone size, D gene, CDR3 DNA, CDR3 protein. The D gene is left open where the match is weak. Expanded clones are given a class, and other clones once, few, many or no size at all.

TRBV7-3,TRBJ2-1,-,-,TGTGCCAGCAGCAACGGACAAAACTCCTACAATGAGCAGTTCTTC,CASSNGQNSYNEQFF
TRBV5-1,TRBJ1-2,-,TRBD1,TGCGCCAGCAGCCCGGACAGGGGGAGGACTTATGGCTACACCTTC,CASSPDRGRTYGYTF
TRBV7-9,TRBJ2-1,-,TRBD1,TGTGCCAGCCGACAGGGAGTAGTTCAGGAGCAGTTCTTC,CASRQGVVQEQFF
TRBV14,TRBJ1-5,-,TRBD1,TGTGCCAGCAACCTCACAAGACAGGGGGCAGGGCAGCCCCAGCATTTT,CASNLTRQGAGQPQHF
TRBV2,TRBJ1-2,once,TRBD1,TGTGCCAGCATGACAGGGTCGAATGGCTACACCTTC,CASMTGSNGYTF
TRBV7-9,TRBJ1-2,-,TRBD1,TGTGCCAGCAACAATCCAGGGGGCGCTGGGGGCTACACCTTC,CASNNPGGAGGYTF
TRBV15,TRBJ2-7,-,TRBD2,TGTGCCACCAGCAGAGTGCAATTAGCGGGAGCTCGGGAGCAGTACTTC,CATSRVQLAGAREQYF
TRBV28,TRBJ2-4,-,-,TGTGCCAGCAGTTTGTCTATAGCCAAAAACATTCAGTACTTC,CASSLSIAKNIQYF
TRBV6-6,TRBJ2-1,-,-,TGTGCCAGCAGTTACTCGTACGGGGATGAGCAGTTCTTC,CASSYSYGDEQFF
TRBV7-9,TRBJ2-3,-,-,TGTGCCAGCAGCTTTTACACAGATACGCAGTATTTT,CASSFYTDTQYF
TRBV7-9,TRBJ1-2,-,TRBD1,TGTGCCAGCAGCCTTTCAGGACAGGGGCACTATGGCTACACCTTC,CASSLSGQGHYGYTF
TRBV5-4,TRBJ2-5,-,-,TGTGCCAGCAGCTTGGTCCAAGAGACCCAGTACTTC,CASSLVQETQYF
TRBV19,TRBJ2-1,-,-,TGTGCCAGTAGTCCCACATCAAGCTCCTACAATGAGCAGTTCTTC,CASSPTSSSYNEQFF
TRBV7-9,TRBJ2-1,-,TRBD2,TGTGCCAGCAGCTTAGCGCGCGGGGGGCCCACCTACAATGAGCAGTTCTTC,CASSLARGGPTYNEQFF
TRBV10-3,TRBJ2-7,-,-,TGTGCCATCGGGGGAAACTACGAGCAGTACTTC,CAIGGNYEQYF
TRBV5-6,TRBJ1-4,-,TRBD1,TGTGCCAGCAGGGGGAGGGGGCACGAAAAACTGTTTTTT,CASRGRGHEKLFF
TRBV11-1,TRBJ2-4,-,-,TGTGCCAGCAGCTTCCTAGCCAAAAACATTCAGTACTTC,CASSFLAKNIQYF
TRBV5-6,TRBJ1-1,-,TRBD1,TGTGCCAGCAGCTTGTTTCAGGGGGCGAGAGTAGTTAACACTGAAGCTTTCTTT,CASSLFQGARVVNTEAFF
TRBV6-5,TRBJ2-7,-,-,TGTGCCAGCAGTTACTCGACAGGTGGGCTTGACGAGCAGTACTTC,CASSYSTGGLDEQYF
TRBV15,TRBJ2-7,-,TRBD1,TGTGCCACAAAGACAGGGAGCTCCTACGAGCAGTACTTC,CATKTGSSYEQYF
TRBV7-7,TRBJ2-2,-,-,TGTGCCAGCAGCCTATCTAGTGCCGGGGAGCTGTTTTTT,CASSLSSAGELFF
TRBV27,TRBJ2-7,once,-,TGTGCCAGCAGTTCCTTACTAGTTCTCCACGAGCAGTACTTC,CASSSLLVLHEQYF
TRBV4-2,TRBJ2-2,-,-,TGTGCCAGCACCTCTGTCGGGCGGAACACCGGGGAGCTGTTTTTT,CASTSVGRNTGELFF
TRBV28,TRBJ2-7,-,-,TGTGCCACCCTTAACAGTCTTCCCTACGAGCAGTACTTC,CATLNSLPYEQYF
TRBV5-1,TRBJ1-4,-,TRBD1,TGCGCCAGCAGACGGGACAGGGGTGCAACTAATGAAAAACTGTTTTTT,CASRRDRGATNEKLFF
TRBV27,TRBJ2-1,-,TRBD2,TGTGCCAGCAGTTCCGGGACTAGCGGAAGCAATGAGCAGTTCTTC,CASSSGTSGSNEQFF
TRBV10-3,TRBJ2-7,-,-,TGTGCCATCGGTGACTATCTCTACGAGCAGTACTTC,CAIGDYLYEQYF
TRBV5-1,TRBJ2-5,-,TRBD2,TGCGCCAGCAGCCCAGGGAGGACTAGCGGAAAAGAGACCCAGTACTTC,CASSPGRTSGKETQYF
TRBV11-2,TRBJ2-2,-,-,TGTGCCAGCAGCTTAGTTGGCCGTAGACGGAACACCGGGGAGCTGTTTTTT,CASSLVGRRRNTGELFF
TRBV4-1,TRBJ1-5,-,-,TGCGCCAGCAGCCCTCGGGACGGCCAGAATCAGCCCCAGCATTTT,CASSPRDGQNQPQHF
TRBV2,TRBJ1-3,-,-,TGTGCCAGCAGTGAAGCTAAGGGAAACACCATATATTTT,CASSEAKGNTIYF